This is a list of T cell receptor beta chains from one sample in a study of blood T cell repertoires in COVID-19. Using immunoSEQ multiplex PCR, the repertoire was profiled, and TCRdb retains in-frame clones only, with some absent. Of a few hundred thousand clones in the sample, over 75% were seen once. The sample taken for sequencing was PBMCs or T cells enriched from blood (not recorded which). These receptor sequences come from a woman in her sixties or seventies who had recovered from COVID-19. The CDR3 runs from the conserved cysteine through the conserved F or W. A D gene is named only where the DNA matches it firmly. Rows may omit the clone size; those that give it use once, few, many or a size class.

J gene | V gene | CDR3 length | D gene | clone size | CDR3 protein | CDR3 DNA
TRBJ1-2 | TRBV7-8 | 14 | TRBD1 | . | CASSDRGRWYGYTF | TGTGCCAGCAGCGACAGGGGGCGCTGGTATGGCTACACCTTC
TRBJ2-3 | TRBV4-1 | 16 | TRBD2 | . | CASSLVLAGGTDTQYF | TGCGCCAGCAGCCTCGTATTAGCGGGGGGCACAGATACGCAGTATTTT
TRBJ1-1 | TRBV5-5 | 14 | TRBD1 | . | CASSPRQGATEAFF | TGTGCCAGCAGCCCAAGACAGGGGGCCACTGAAGCTTTCTTT
TRBJ1-1 | TRBV6-2/TRBV6-3 | 15 | . | . | CASSPLMGGNTEAFF | TGTGCCAGCAGTCCCTTGATGGGGGGGAACACTGAAGCTTTCTTT
TRBJ2-3 | TRBV6-2/TRBV6-3 | 13 | . | few | CASSPVVTDTQYF | TGTGCCAGCAGCCCCGTCGTCACAGATACGCAGTATTTT
TRBJ2-3 | TRBV6-6 | 17 | TRBD2 | . | CASSPRGLAGPTDTQYF | TGTGCCAGCAGTCCCAGGGGACTAGCGGGTCCCACAGATACGCAGTATTTT
TRBJ1-1 | TRBV6-5 | 13 | . | . | CASYGRENTEAFF | TGTGCCAGCTATGGGAGGGAGAACACTGAAGCTTTCTTT
TRBJ2-2 | TRBV6-5 | 15 | TRBD2 | . | CATQLTSGVAGELFF | TGTGCCACTCAACTAACTAGCGGGGTGGCCGGGGAGCTGTTTTTT
TRBJ2-7 | TRBV4-3 | 15 | . | . | CASSQGQATTYEQYF | TGCGCCAGCAGCCAAGGACAGGCAACAACCTACGAGCAGTACTTC
TRBJ2-7 | TRBV5-4 | 14 | . | . | CASSLTDRTYEQYF | TGTGCCAGCAGCTTGACGGACAGAACCTACGAGCAGTACTTC
TRBJ2-3 | TRBV5-4 | 15 | TRBD1 | once | CASSQDRGKTDTQYF | TGTGCCAGCAGCCAGGACAGGGGGAAGACAGATACGCAGTATTTT
TRBJ1-6 | TRBV5-5 | 17 | . | few | CASSGVEGSSYNSPLHF | TGTGCCAGCAGCGGGGTCGAAGGGAGCTCCTATAATTCACCCCTCCACTTT
TRBJ2-1 | TRBV20-1 | 11 | . | . | CSAIGRNEQFF | TGCAGTGCTATTGGTCGGAATGAGCAGTTCTTC
TRBJ1-1 | TRBV25-1 | 15 | . | . | CASSESAGEGTEAFF | TGTGCCAGCAGTGAATCCGCAGGGGAGGGTACTGAAGCTTTCTTT
TRBJ2-1 | TRBV7-6 | 17 | TRBD2 | . | CASSLAGLAGGRDEQFF | TGTGCCAGCAGCTTAGCCGGACTAGCGGGGGGGCGGGATGAGCAGTTCTTC
TRBJ2-1 | TRBV6-5 | 16 | TRBD2 | many | CASSSRTSGRDNEQFF | TGTGCCAGCAGTTCCCGGACTAGCGGGAGGGACAATGAGCAGTTCTTC
TRBJ2-5 | TRBV4-2 | 17 | TRBD1 | . | CASSRNPGQGELETQYF | TGTGCCAGCAGCCGAAACCCTGGACAGGGGGAATTAGAGACCCAGTACTTC
TRBJ1-5 | TRBV7-2 | 16 | TRBD1 | . | CASSLAQGQANQPQHF | TGTGCCAGCAGCTTAGCTCAGGGACAGGCTAATCAGCCCCAGCATTTT
TRBJ1-2 | TRBV7-9 | 14 | . | . | CASSLPSQGSGYTF | TGTGCCAGCAGCCTACCCTCGCAGGGTAGTGGCTACACCTTC
TRBJ2-6 | TRBV5-1 | 16 | . | few | CASSPWGLSGANVLTF | TGCGCCAGCAGCCCCTGGGGGCTCTCTGGGGCCAACGTCCTGACTTTC
TRBJ2-4 | TRBV11-2 | 13 | . | . | CASSVSSSGLPYF | TGTGCCAGCAGCGTCTCAAGCTCCGGACTACCTTACTTC
TRBJ1-2 | TRBV6-5 | 16 | . | . | CASSYSTGHINYGYTF | TGTGCCAGCAGTTACTCTACGGGACACATTAACTATGGCTACACCTTC
TRBJ2-3 | TRBV7-2 | 16 | TRBD2 | . | CASSTGLAPSSDTQYF | TGTGCCAGCAGTACTGGACTAGCACCGTCAAGTGATACGCAGTATTTT
TRBJ1-3 | TRBV7-9 | 16 | . | . | CASSSKDFYSGNTIYF | TGTGCCAGCAGCTCTAAGGACTTCTACTCTGGAAACACCATATATTTT
TRBJ2-3 | TRBV7-9 | 15 | . | few | CASSPPGVSTDTQYF | TGTGCCAGCAGCCCCCCCGGGGTTAGCACAGATACGCAGTATTTT
TRBJ2-1 | TRBV7-9 | 13 | . | . | CASSPSSYNEQFF | TGTGCCAGCAGCCCGTCCTCCTACAATGAGCAGTTCTTC
TRBJ1-5 | TRBV3-1/TRBV3-2 | 12 | . | . | CASSSINQPQHF | TGTGCCAGCAGCTCCATCAATCAGCCCCAGCATTTT
TRBJ2-4 | TRBV6-6 | 17 | TRBD1 | . | CASSPNRQGAAKNIQYF | TGTGCCAGCAGTCCAAATCGACAGGGGGCAGCCAAAAACATTCAGTACTTC